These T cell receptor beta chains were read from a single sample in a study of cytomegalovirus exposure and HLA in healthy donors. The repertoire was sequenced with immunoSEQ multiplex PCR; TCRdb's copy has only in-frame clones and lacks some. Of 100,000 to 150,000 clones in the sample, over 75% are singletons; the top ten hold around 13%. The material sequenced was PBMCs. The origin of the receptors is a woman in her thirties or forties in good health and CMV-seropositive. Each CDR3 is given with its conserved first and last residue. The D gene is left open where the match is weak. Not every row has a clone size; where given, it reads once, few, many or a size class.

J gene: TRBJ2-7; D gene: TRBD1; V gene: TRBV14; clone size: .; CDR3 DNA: TGTGCCAGCAGCCAGCCGGGACAGGGGTACGAGCAGTACTTC; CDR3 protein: CASSQPGQGYEQYF
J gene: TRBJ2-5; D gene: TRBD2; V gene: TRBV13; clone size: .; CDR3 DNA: TGTGCCAGCAGCTTAAGGACTAGCGGGGGGGGAGAGACCCAGTACTTC; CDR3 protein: CASSLRTSGGGETQYF
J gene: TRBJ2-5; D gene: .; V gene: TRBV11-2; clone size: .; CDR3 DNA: TGTGCCAGCAGCTTGGGTTGGGGGGAAGAGACCCAGTACTTC; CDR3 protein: CASSLGWGEETQYF
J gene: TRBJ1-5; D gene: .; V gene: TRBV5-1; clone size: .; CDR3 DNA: TGCGCCAGCAGCCCTGGCGTTCAGGGGAATCAGCCCCAGCATTTT; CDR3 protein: CASSPGVQGNQPQHF
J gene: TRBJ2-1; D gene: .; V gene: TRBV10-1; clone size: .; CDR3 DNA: TGCGCCAGCAGTGAAGGGACTTACAATGAGCAGTTCTTC; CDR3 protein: CASSEGTYNEQFF
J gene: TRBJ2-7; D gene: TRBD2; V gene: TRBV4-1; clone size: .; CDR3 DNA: TGCGCCAGCAGCCAAGTCCGGGGTAGCGGGAGAACCCACGAGCAGTACTTC; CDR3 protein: CASSQVRGSGRTHEQYF
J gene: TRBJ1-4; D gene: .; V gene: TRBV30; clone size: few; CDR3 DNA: TGTGCCCCGACAGAAGCAACTAATGAAAAACTGTTTTTT; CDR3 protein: CAPTEATNEKLFF
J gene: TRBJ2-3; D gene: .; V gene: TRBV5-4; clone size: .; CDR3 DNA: TGTGCCAGCAGTACTGGGACTTCTAGCACAGATACGCAGTATTTT; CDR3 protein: CASSTGTSSTDTQYF
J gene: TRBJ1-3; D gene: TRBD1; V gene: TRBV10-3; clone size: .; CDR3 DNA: TGTGCCATCAGGGGACAGGGGGAAAACACCATATATTTT; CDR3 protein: CAIRGQGENTIYF
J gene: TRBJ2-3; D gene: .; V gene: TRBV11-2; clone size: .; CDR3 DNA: TGTGCCAGCAGCCACCTGAGAAGCACAGATACGCAGTATTTT; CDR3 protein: CASSHLRSTDTQYF
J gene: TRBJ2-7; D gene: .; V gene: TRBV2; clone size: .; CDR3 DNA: TGTGCCAGCCTTCTCGGGTTCTCCTACGAGCAGTACTTC; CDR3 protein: CASLLGFSYEQYF
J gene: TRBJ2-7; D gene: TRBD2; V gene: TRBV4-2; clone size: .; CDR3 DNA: TGTGCCAGCAGCCAAGATCTAATAGCGGGAGGCGAGCAGTACTTC; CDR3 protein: CASSQDLIAGGEQYF
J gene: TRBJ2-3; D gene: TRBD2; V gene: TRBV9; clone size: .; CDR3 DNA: TGTGCCAGCAGCCCTGGAGCGGGAGCCACAGATACGCAGTATTTT; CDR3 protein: CASSPGAGATDTQYF
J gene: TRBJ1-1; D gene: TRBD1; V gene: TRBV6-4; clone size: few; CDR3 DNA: TGTGCCAGCAGTTCCGGAATGACAGGGTTTGAAGCTTTCTTT; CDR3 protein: CASSSGMTGFEAFF
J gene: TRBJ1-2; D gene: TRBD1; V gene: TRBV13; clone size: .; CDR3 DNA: TGTGCCAGCAGCCTGACAGGGCTAGGCTACACCTTC; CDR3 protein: CASSLTGLGYTF
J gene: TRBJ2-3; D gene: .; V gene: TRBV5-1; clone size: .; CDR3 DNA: TGCGCCAGCAGCTTGGAGCGTGGCACAGATACGCAGTATTTT; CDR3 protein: CASSLERGTDTQYF
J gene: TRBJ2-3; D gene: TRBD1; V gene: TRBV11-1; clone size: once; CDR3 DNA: TGTGCCAGCATCAGAACAGGGGGCGAAACAGATACGCAGTATTTT; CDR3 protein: CASIRTGGETDTQYF
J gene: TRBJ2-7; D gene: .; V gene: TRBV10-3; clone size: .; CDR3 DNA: TGTGCCATCAGTGAATGGAGGGAGCAGTACTTC; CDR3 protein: CAISEWREQYF
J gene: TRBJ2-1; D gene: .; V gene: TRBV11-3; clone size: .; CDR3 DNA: TGTGCCAGCAGCTTAGACGGGATAGCCTACAATGAGCAGTTCTTC; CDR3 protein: CASSLDGIAYNEQFF
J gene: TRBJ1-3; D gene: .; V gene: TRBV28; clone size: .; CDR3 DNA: TGTGCCAGCAGGACAGCTGGAAACACCATATATTTT; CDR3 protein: CASRTAGNTIYF
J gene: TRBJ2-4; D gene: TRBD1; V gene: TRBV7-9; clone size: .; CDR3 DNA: TGTGCCAGCAGCACAACAGGGGGCACAAGCAAAAACATTCAGTACTTC; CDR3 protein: CASSTTGGTSKNIQYF
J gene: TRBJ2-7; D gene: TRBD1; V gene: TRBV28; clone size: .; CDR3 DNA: TGTGCCAGCATTTCAGCAGGGGGCCATTTCCACTTC; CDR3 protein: CASISAGGHFHF
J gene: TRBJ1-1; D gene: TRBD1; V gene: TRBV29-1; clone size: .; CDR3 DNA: TGCAGCGTTGAGACAGGGGATGGCACTGAAGCTTTCTTT; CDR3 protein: CSVETGDGTEAFF
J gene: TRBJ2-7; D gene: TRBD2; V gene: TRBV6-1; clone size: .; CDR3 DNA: TGTGCCAGCAGGTTACTAGCGGGATCCTACGAGCAGTACTTC; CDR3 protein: CASRLLAGSYEQYF
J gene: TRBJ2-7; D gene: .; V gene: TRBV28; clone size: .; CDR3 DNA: TGTGCCAGCAGTTCACAGGGCCTCTACGAGCAGTACTTC; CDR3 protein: CASSSQGLYEQYF
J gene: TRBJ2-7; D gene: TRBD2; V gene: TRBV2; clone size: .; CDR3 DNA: TGTGCCAGCAGGAAAGAGGGGCTAGCGGCCTACGAGCAGTACTTC; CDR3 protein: CASRKEGLAAYEQYF
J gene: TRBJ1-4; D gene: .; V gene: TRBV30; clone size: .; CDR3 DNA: TGTGCCTCTCTAGGGGCAACTAATGAAAAACTGTTTTTT; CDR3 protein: CASLGATNEKLFF
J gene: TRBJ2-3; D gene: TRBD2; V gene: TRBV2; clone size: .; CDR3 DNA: TGTGCCAGCAGTGAAGAGGGACTAGCGGGAATCGCAGATACGCAGTATTTT; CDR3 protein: CASSEEGLAGIADTQYF
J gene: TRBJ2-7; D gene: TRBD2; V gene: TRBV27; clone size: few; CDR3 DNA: TGTGCCAGCAATACTAGCGGGAGGGTGGACTTC; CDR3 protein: CASNTSGRVDF
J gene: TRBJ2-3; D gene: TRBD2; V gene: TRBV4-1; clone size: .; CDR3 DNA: TGCGCCAGCAGCCAAGGGGCGGGAGCAGATACGCAGTATTTT; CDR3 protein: CASSQGAGADTQYF
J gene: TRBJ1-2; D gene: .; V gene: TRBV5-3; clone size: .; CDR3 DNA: TGTGCCAGAAGCTTGCGAAGGGGGATAACCTACGGCTACACCTTC; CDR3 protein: CARSLRRGITYGYTF
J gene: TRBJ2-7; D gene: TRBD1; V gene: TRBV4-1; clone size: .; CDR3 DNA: TGCGCCAGCAGCCAAGAAAGGGGCGGGACAGGGTTTTACGAGCAGTACTTC; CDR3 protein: CASSQERGGTGFYEQYF
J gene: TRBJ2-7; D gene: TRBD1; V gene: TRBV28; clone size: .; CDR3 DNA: TGTGCCAGCACCCTGACAGGGGCTCAGTACGAGCAGTACTTC; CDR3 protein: CASTLTGAQYEQYF
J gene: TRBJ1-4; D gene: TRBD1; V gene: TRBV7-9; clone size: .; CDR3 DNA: TGTGCCAGCAGCAGGGACAGGGATGAAAAACTGTTTTTT; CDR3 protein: CASSRDRDEKLFF
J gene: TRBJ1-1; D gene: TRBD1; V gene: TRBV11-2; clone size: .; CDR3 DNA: TGTGCCAGCAGCCTGGGACAGGGAATGAACACTGAAGCTTTCTTT; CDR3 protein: CASSLGQGMNTEAFF
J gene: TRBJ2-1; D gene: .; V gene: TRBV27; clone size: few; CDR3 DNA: TGTGCCAGCAGTCGGTACAATGAGCAGTTCTTC; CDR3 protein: CASSRYNEQFF
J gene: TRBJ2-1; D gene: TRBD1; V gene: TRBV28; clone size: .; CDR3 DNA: TGTGCCAGCAGTGACAGGGGTGAGCAGTTCTTC; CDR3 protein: CASSDRGEQFF
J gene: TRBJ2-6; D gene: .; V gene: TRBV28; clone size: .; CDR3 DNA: TGTGCCAGCAGGTTACAGGGCAGTGGGGCCAACGTCCTGACTTTC; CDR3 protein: CASRLQGSGANVLTF
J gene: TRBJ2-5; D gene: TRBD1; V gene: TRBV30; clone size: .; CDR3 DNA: TGTGCCTGGAGTGCCGCCTCCCCGGGACAGTTCCAAGAGACCCAGTACTTC; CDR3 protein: CAWSAASPGQFQETQYF
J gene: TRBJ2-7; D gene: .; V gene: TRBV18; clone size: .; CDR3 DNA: TGTGCCAGCTCACCAAACACAGATAGGCCCTACGAGCAGTACTTC; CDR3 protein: CASSPNTDRPYEQYF
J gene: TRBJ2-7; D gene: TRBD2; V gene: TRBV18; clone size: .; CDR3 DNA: TGTGCCAGCTCACCAGCTAGCGGGAGCGACGAGCAGTACTTC; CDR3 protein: CASSPASGSDEQYF
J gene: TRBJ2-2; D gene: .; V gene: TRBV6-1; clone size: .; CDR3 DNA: TGTGCCAGCAGTGAAAGGAGGATCGGGGGACTCACCGGGGAGCTGTTTTTT; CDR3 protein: CASSERRIGGLTGELFF
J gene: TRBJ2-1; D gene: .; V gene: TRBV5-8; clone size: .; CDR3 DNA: TGTGCCAGCAGCTTGGGGACTGTCTATGAGCAGTTCTTC; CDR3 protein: CASSLGTVYEQFF
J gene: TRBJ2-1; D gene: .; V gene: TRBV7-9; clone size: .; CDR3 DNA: TGTGCCAGCAGCTTATCGGGTCTGAATGAGCAGTTCTTC; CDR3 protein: CASSLSGLNEQFF
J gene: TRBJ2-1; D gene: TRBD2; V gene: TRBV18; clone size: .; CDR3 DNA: TGTGCCAGCTCACCTAGCGGGAGCTCCTACAATGAGCAGTTCTTC; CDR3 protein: CASSPSGSSYNEQFF